This TCR beta chain was observed in a study of cytomegalovirus exposure and HLA in healthy donors. Findings and caveats of the study: An analysis that came later showed most CMV-associated TCR beta chains appearing HLA-restricted. The classifier, whose performance was assessed in both the original and validation cohorts, reportedly diagnosed cytomegalovirus status with high specificity and sensitivity. Later analysis associated a missense DCLRE1C variant with TCR beta V- and J-gene trimming.

This PCR relied on a set of 60 Vbeta primers and 13 Jbeta primers. Sequenced by immunoSEQ multiplex PCR; TCRdb stores in-frame clones only, minus some. Of 130,000 or so clones in the sample, 81% were seen once. Remarks on this clone: Antigen unknown.

The V segment lost 4 bases and the J segment 0 bases; nucleotides outside the gene matches: 8. The germline V gene has CDR1 SGHTA and CDR2 FQGNSA. The CDR3 spans 16 residues. Every donor was a healthy person donating bone marrow. The sequencing sample was made of PBMCs. V is TRBV7-2 and J is TRBJ1-1; the match to TRBD1 covers 7 bases. The clonotype originates from a man between 18 and 29 years old in good health and CMV-seronegative. CDR3: CASSSSRQGLNTEAFF. The CDR3 DNA reads as TGTGCCAGCAGCTCGAGCCGACAGGGCTTGAACACTGAAGCTTTCTTT. Full variable domain (remainder filled in from reference TRBV7-2 and TRBJ1-1): GAGVSQSPSNKVTEKGKDVELRCDPISGHTALYWYRQSLGQGLEFLIYFQGNSAPDKSGLPSDRFSAERTGGSVSTLTIQRTQQEDSAVYLCASSSSRQGLNTEAFFGQGTRLTVV.